The 27 T cell receptor beta chains listed next were all sequenced from one sample in a study of CD8 T cells in Susac syndrome. Reverse transcription of roughly 0.45 to 1 ug RNA was performed with random hexamers. TCRdb re-called the immunoSEQ multiplex PCR reads through MiXCR, storing one row per CDR3 protein. The sample carries about 250,000 distinct CDR3 sequences, just over 90% recorded once. Sequenced material: CD4+ T cells from PBMCs. The receptors derive from a human donor with multiple sclerosis.

The count of this clonotype is one. This chain joins TRBV11-2 and TRBJ1-5, with D maybe TRBD1 (5 bases). Trimming took off 5 bases at V and 3 bases at J, with 14 bases between the two ends. The germline CDR1 and CDR2 sequences are SGHAT and FQNNGV. This CDR3 has 15 amino acids. CDR3 loop: CASSPDGHPNQPQHF. In DNA, the CDR3 is TGTGCCAGCAGCCCCGATGGACATCCCAATCAGCCCCAGCATTTT.

The chain joins TRBV3-1 to TRBJ1-2; possibly TRBD1 for D (6 bases). Germline values: CDR1 LGHDT, CDR2 YNNKEL (reference sequence). The CDR3 totals 13 residues. V dropped 8 bases and J dropped 7 bases, with 17 bases sitting between them. The CDR3 reads CASAPRGGGGYTF. The CDR3 DNA is TGTGCCAGCGCCCCTAGGGGGGGCGGTGGCTACACCTTC.

This clonotype was seen once. The chain joins TRBV29-1 to TRBJ2-1; 10 bases align to TRBD2. Per the germline V gene, CDR1 is SQVTM and CDR2 is ANQGSEA. CDR3 length equals 14 residues. The V and J ends lost 4 bases and 8 bases, in that order; junction bases with no gene match: 8. Here the CDR3 reads CSVGISGRGHEQFF. The CDR3 region has the DNA TGCAGCGTTGGTATAAGCGGGAGGGGACATGAGCAGTTCTTC.

The chain has TRBV12-3 or TRBV12-4 and TRBJ2-1, with 11 positions matching TRBD2. This CDR3 region has 16 residues. Germline trimming cut 6 bases from V and 7 bases from J; bases unmatched to any gene: 11. The CDR3 DNA sequence: TGTGCCAGCAGCTTCAATCTAGCGGGAGGTTTGAATGAGCAGTTCTTC. Its protein product is CASSFNLAGGLNEQFF.

The J gene is TRBJ2-3, the V gene TRBV28; a weak D match, TRBD1 (6 bases). This CDR3 has 16 residues. Germline assignment: CDR1 MDHEN and CDR2 SYDVKM. Trimming pared 4 bases from V and 2 bases from J, leaving 16 bases between. CDR3 DNA sequence: TGTGCCAGCAGTTCAACCGGGACACTTTTCACAGATACGCAGTATTTT. Amino acids: CASSSTGTLFTDTQYF.

This chain uses TRBV20-1 with TRBJ1-1, with D maybe TRBD1 (5 bases). The CDR3 contains 15 residues. Germline V lookup: CDR1 DFQATT, CDR2 SNEGSKA (reference sequence). The V end lost 6 bases, the J end lost 2 bases, and 19 bases lay between the germline ends. The CDR3 is CSATTLEGLNTEAFF. The CDR3 DNA reads TGCAGTGCCACCACGCTAGAGGGACTCAACACTGAAGCTTTCTTT.

The chain recombines TRBV20-1 with TRBJ2-3; 9 nucleotides align to TRBD2. V shed 6 bases, J shed 4 bases, and the junction held 8 bases outside the gene matches. Germline loops: CDR1 DFQATT, CDR2 SNEGSKA (reference sequence). The CDR3 is made up of 14 amino acids. The CDR3 loop is CSALPGLASDTQYF. The CDR3 DNA reads as TGCAGTGCGTTACCGGGACTAGCTTCAGATACGCAGTATTTT.

The chain has TRBV4-1 and TRBJ2-1; unclear D gene. The CDR3 has 12 amino acids. Germline CDR1 and CDR2: MGHRA and YSYEKL. V lost 2 bases to trimming and J lost 6 bases, with 5 bases between them. Here the CDR3 reads CASSQTTNEQFF. Written as DNA, the CDR3 is TGCGCCAGCAGCCAAACCACCAATGAGCAGTTCTTC.

The genes are TRBV24-1 and TRBJ2-7, with 8 positions matching TRBD1. This CDR3 contains 15 residues. Trimming at V came to 1 base and at J to 7 bases, leaving 8 bases not matched to a gene. CDR1 and CDR2 from the germline V gene are KGHDR and SFDVKD. DNA for the CDR3: TGTGCCACCAGTGATTTCCACACGTGGGACAGGGAGCAGTACGTC. Translation gives CATSDFHTWDREQYV.

Only a few counts were recorded for this clonotype. This sequence joins TRBV5-1 and TRBJ1-2; weak D call: TRBD1 (6 bases). CDR1 is SGHRS and CDR2 is YFSETQ in the germline V gene. V lost 7 bases and J 1 base, leaving 14 bases between the germline ends. The length of the CDR3 is 14 residues. The CDR3 spells CASSDRQFNYGYTF. CDR3 bases: TGCGCCAGCTCAGACAGGCAGTTTAACTATGGCTACACCTTC.

This clonotype was seen once. The V gene is TRBV28, the J gene TRBJ1-5, with D uncertain. The CDR3 contains 13 residues. Looked up from germline, CDR1 is MDHEN and CDR2 is SYDVKM. V was pared by 3 bases and J by 3 bases, with 6 bases between. CDR3 residues: CASSFSVNQPQHF. The CDR3 region has the DNA TGTGCCAGCAGTTTTTCGGTCAATCAGCCCCAGCATTTT.

The chain couples TRBV24-1 to TRBJ1-1; D may be TRBD1 (5 bases). CDR1 is KGHDR and CDR2 is SFDVKD in the germline V gene. The CDR3 has 12 amino acids. V was cut by 9 bases and J by 6 bases, with 13 bases left in between. CDR3 sequence: CATRGVGPEAFF. The CDR3 bases are TGTGCCACCCGAGGGGTGGGACCTGAAGCTTTCTTT.

In this sample, this clonotype turned up once. The chain links TRBV5-1 to TRBJ1-2; D unclear. V gave up 0 bases and J gave up 1 base, with 19 bases separating them. Germline V lookup: CDR1 SGHRS, CDR2 YFSETQ. This CDR3 has 18 amino acids. The CDR3 DNA follows: TGCGCCAGCAGCTTGGAGGCGTCGGGGTACAGCCTTAACTATGGCTACACCTTC. Protein sequence: CASSLEASGYSLNYGYTF.

The rearrangement joins TRBV12-3 or TRBV12-4 to TRBJ1-2; D is perhaps TRBD1 (6 bases). This CDR3 spans 14 amino acids. V was clipped by 6 bases and J by 2 bases, with 13 bases between them. The CDR3: CASRPGRGNYGYTF. As DNA, the CDR3 is TGTGCCAGCAGGCCCGGGAGGGGGAACTATGGCTACACCTTC.

The chain has TRBV9 and TRBJ1-5; possibly TRBD1 for D (5 bases). Trimming took off 5 bases at V and 4 bases at J, with 7 bases between the two ends. The germline V gene has CDR1 SGDLS and CDR2 YYNGEE. CDR3 length: 12 residues. The CDR3 sequence: CASSGGNQPQHF. The CDR3, as DNA: TGTGCCAGCAGTGGGGGGAATCAGCCCCAGCATTTT.

CDR3 DNA sequence: TGTGCCAGCGGAGCAATTGGGAACATTCAGTACTTC. Translated, it gives CASGAIGNIQYF. The chain joins TRBV27 to TRBJ2-4; D gene ambiguous. CDR1 is MNHEY, CDR2 SMNVEV, per germline (reference sequence). The ends were cut back, 8 bases at V and 7 bases at J, with 12 bases in the middle. This CDR3 is built from 12 residues.

The J gene is TRBJ1-2, the V gene TRBV5-1, with 8 bases aligning to TRBD1. This CDR3 spans 14 amino acids. The V gene end was trimmed by 7 bases and the J gene end by 8 bases; junction bases not matched to a gene: 13. Germline CDR1 and CDR2: SGHRS and YFSETQ. The CDR3 here is CASGLAPTGGGYTF. CDR3 nucleotide sequence: TGCGCCAGCGGCCTGGCCCCCACAGGGGGAGGCTACACCTTC. Looking up the rest from reference TRBV5-1 and TRBJ1-2 gives the full variable domain: KAGVTQTPRYLIKTRGQQVTLSCSPISGHRSVSWYQQTPGQGLQFLFEYFSETQRNKGNFPGRFSGRQFSNSRSEMNVSTLELGDSALYLCASGLAPTGGGYTFGSGTRLTVV.

CDR3 sequence: CASSLGGLAGVSYNEQFF. The CDR3 region has the DNA TGTGCCAGCAGCTTAGGCGGGCTAGCGGGAGTCTCGTACAATGAGCAGTTCTTC. The chain carries TRBV13 and TRBJ2-1, with 10 bases fitting TRBD2. J gave up 4 bases and V 0 bases, and 9 bases lay outside the gene matches. Germline CDR1 reads PRHDT; CDR2 reads FYEKMQ (reference sequence). CDR3 length equals 18 residues.

This clonotype showed up just once. The CDR3 sequence is CASGGSEQETQYF. CDR3 nucleotides: TGTGCCAGCGGGGGCTCGGAACAAGAGACCCAGTACTTC. The V call is TRBV7-7, the J call TRBJ2-5, with D tentatively TRBD1 (6 bases). In germline, CDR1 is SSHAT, CDR2 FNYEAQ (reference sequence). This CDR3 contains 13 residues. V was shortened by 8 bases and J by 2 bases, with 12 bases between the two germline ends.

The V call is TRBV28, the J call TRBJ2-5, with 8 nucleotides matching TRBD1. The CDR3 contains 16 residues. Germline CDR1 reads MDHEN; CDR2 reads SYDVKM. The trim removed 5 bases at V and 5 bases at J, leaving 13 bases unmatched. CDR3 DNA: TGTGCCAGCAGTCCCTCAGCCTGGACAGGGAGGGAGACCCAGTACTTC. This sequence encodes CASSPSAWTGRETQYF.

CDR3 coding DNA: TGTGCCAGCAGCTTAGAAGCGGGGGGCACAGATACGCAGTATTTT. It is translated as CASSLEAGGTDTQYF. This chain uses TRBV7-2 with TRBJ2-3; 8 bases fit TRBD2. This CDR3 comprises 15 residues. Trimming removed 1 base from V and 1 base from J; junction bases left unmatched: 1. Looked up from germline, CDR1 is SGHTA and CDR2 is FQGNSA.

This chain uses TRBV5-6 with TRBJ2-7; D gene unclear. The germline V and J ends were trimmed by 2 bases and 2 bases, with 8 bases remaining between them. The CDR3 is made up of 13 amino acids. Germline V gene data show CDR1 as SGHDT and CDR2 as YYEEEE. CDR3 bases: TGTGCCAGCAGCTTCGGCAGCCCCTACGAGCAGTACTTC. Translation: CASSFGSPYEQYF. Together with reference TRBV5-6 and TRBJ2-7, the CDR3 gives the full variable domain: DAGVTQSPTHLIKTRGQQVTLRCSPKSGHDTVSWYQQALGQGPQFIFQYYEEEERQRGNFPDRFSGHQFPNYSSELNVNALLLGDSALYLCASSFGSPYEQYFGPGTRLTVT.

This chain joins TRBV30 and TRBJ1-2; 8 bases fit TRBD1. The CDR3 runs to 13 residues. Germline loops: CDR1 GTSNPN, CDR2 SVGIG (reference sequence). The V segment lost 5 bases and the J segment 3 bases; nucleotides outside the gene matches: 5. In DNA, the CDR3 is TGTGCCTGGGTGGACAGGGATTACTATGGCTACACCTTC. It specifies CAWVDRDYYGYTF.

This rearrangement joins TRBV6-4 to TRBJ1-5; D possibly corresponds to TRBD1 (6 bases). V was clipped by 7 bases and J by 1 base, with 14 bases between them. The CDR3 consists of 15 residues. Germline-derived CDR1 and CDR2 are MRHNA and SNTAGT. The CDR3 sequence: CASTKRTVSNQPQHF. The DNA for the CDR3 is TGTGCCAGCACCAAACGGACAGTAAGCAATCAGCCCCAGCATTTT.

The sample holds one count of this clonotype. The V gene is TRBV2, the J gene TRBJ2-1; TRBD1 is a possible D gene (5 bases). V lost 6 bases and J lost 7, with 13 bases in between. CDR3 size: 13 residues. Germline CDR1 and CDR2: SNHLY and FYNNEI. The CDR3: CASSFDSLNEQFF. The DNA for the CDR3 is TGTGCCAGCAGCTTCGACAGCTTAAATGAGCAGTTCTTC.

The rearrangement links TRBV11-2 to TRBJ2-3; TRBD2 is a possible D gene (6 bases). V lost 0 bases, J lost 4 bases, and 14 bases lay in between. The germline V gene has CDR1 SGHAT and CDR2 FQNNGV. This CDR3 has 16 residues. CDR3 in DNA: TGTGCCAGCAGCTTAGAAGGGGACTCCCGCGCAGATACGCAGTATTTT. Amino acid sequence: CASSLEGDSRADTQYF.

The chain combines TRBV7-8 with TRBJ2-7, with TRBD2 matching over 10 bases. The CDR3 runs 13 residues. The V gene end was trimmed by 5 bases and the J gene end by 6 bases; junction bases not matched to a gene: 4. CDR1 is SGHVS and CDR2 is FQNEAQ in the germline V gene. The CDR3 DNA sequence: TGTGCCAGCAGCATTGCTAGCGGGGGCGAGCAGTACGTC. It is translated as CASSIASGGEQYV.